The 10 T cell receptor beta chains listed next were all sequenced from one sample in a study of spatial heterogeneity in lung cancer. Time point denoted: sample taken at primary tumor resection. No antigen has been identified for these receptors. One entry per CDR3 protein, called by TCRdb with MiXCR from the 5' RACE reads. The sample carries around 7,800 distinct CDR3 sequences, 7.5% to 8.5% recorded once. Regarding the study as a whole: Counts of expanded intratumoral alpha and beta TCRs tracked tumor mutation counts.

This specimen consisted of lung tumor tissue, obtained at surgery. These receptors were obtained from a male donor with early-stage non-small cell lung cancer.

This clonotype was found many times. This chain connects TRBV6-1 to TRBJ2-5; tentatively, D is TRBD1 or TRBD2 (5 bases each). Germline-derived CDR1 and CDR2 are MNHNS and SASEGT. The CDR3 extends over 16 amino acids. V lost 0 bases and J 5 bases, leaving 16 bases between the germline ends. For the CDR3, the DNA is TGTGCCAGCAGTGAAGCGAGACGAGGGGAGTGGGAGACCCAGTACTTC. Amino acid sequence: CASSEARRGEWETQYF.

This clonotype is termed medium-sized. CDR3 in amino acids: CASGSGTSRHNEQFF. In DNA form, the CDR3 reads TGTGCTAGTGGTTCCGGGACTAGCAGACACAATGAGCAGTTCTTC. This rearrangement joins TRBV12-5 to TRBJ2-1; 9 positions agree with TRBD2. The V and J ends lost 4 bases and 5 bases, in that order; junction bases with no gene match: 6. Germline V gene sequence: CDR1 LGHNT, CDR2 FRNRAP. The CDR3 spans 15 residues.

The chain has TRBV20-1 and TRBJ2-7; D might be TRBD2 (6 bases). V lost 5 bases to trimming and J lost 3 bases, with 20 bases between them. Germline V CDR1 and CDR2: DFQATT, SNEGSKA (reference sequence). This CDR3 has 15 amino acids. The CDR3 DNA sequence: TGCAGTGCTCCTAGACGCACCGGGACTCGCTACGAGCAGTACTTC. Its translation is CSAPRRTGTRYEQYF.

This clonotype was observed many times. This rearrangement joins TRBV7-9 to TRBJ2-2; D perhaps matches TRBD1 (6 bases). Trimming shortened V by 3 bases and J by 1 base, and 15 bases separated the two germline ends. This CDR3 region has 17 residues. Germline values: CDR1 SEHNR, CDR2 FQNEAQ (reference sequence). DNA of the CDR3: TGTGCCAGCAGCTTTACTTGGACAGCCTTGAACACCGGGGAGCTGTTTTTT. It specifies CASSFTWTALNTGELFF.

This clonotype is medium-sized. The chain combines TRBV5-1 with TRBJ2-3; D is ambiguous. Germline assignment: CDR1 SGHRS and CDR2 YFSETQ. This CDR3 spans 17 amino acids. V was shortened by 0 bases and J by 2 bases, with 16 bases between the two germline ends. DNA of the CDR3: TGCGCCAGCAGCTTGGGATGGTCCCGGAGCGACACAGATACGCAGTATTTT. This codes for CASSLGWSRSDTDTQYF. The whole variable domain, filled in from reference TRBV5-1 and TRBJ2-3, reads KAGVTQTPRYLIKTRGQQVTLSCSPISGHRSVSWYQQTPGQGLQFLFEYFSETQRNKGNFPGRFSGRQFSNSRSEMNVSTLELGDSALYLCASSLGWSRSDTDTQYFGPGTRLTVL.

The chain couples TRBV12-3 or TRBV12-4 to TRBJ1-5; tentatively, D is TRBD1 (6 bases). The CDR3 contains 14 residues. The V end was cut by 6 bases, the J end by 7 bases, with 16 bases between. The CDR3 spells CASSKEGGRQPQHF. CDR3 DNA: TGTGCCAGCAGCAAAGAGGGGGGCAGGCAGCCCCAGCATTTT.

This clonotype was recorded at least ten times. The chain employs TRBV27 and TRBJ1-6; D is unresolved. V dropped 1 base and J dropped 7 bases, with 5 bases sitting between them. CDR3 length: 13 amino acids. Germline CDR1 MNHEY, CDR2 SMNVEV (reference sequence). CDR3 loop: CASSLLVNSPLHF. The DNA of the CDR3 is TGTGCCAGCAGTTTATTGGTCAATTCACCCCTCCACTTT.

This clonotype is classed as large. The gene calls are TRBV5-1 and TRBJ2-5; TRBD2 agrees at 10 bases. Germline assignment: CDR1 SGHRS and CDR2 YFSETQ. V lost 1 base, J lost 3 bases, and 0 bases stayed unmatched. The CDR3 is 14 residues long. The CDR3 bases are TGCGCCAGCAGCTTGCTAGCGGGAGAAGAGACCCAGTACTTC. It translates to CASSLLAGEETQYF. The full variable domain, in which reference TRBV5-1 and TRBJ2-5 provide the parts outside the CDR3, is KAGVTQTPRYLIKTRGQQVTLSCSPISGHRSVSWYQQTPGQGLQFLFEYFSETQRNKGNFPGRFSGRQFSNSRSEMNVSTLELGDSALYLCASSLLAGEETQYFGPGTRLLVL.

The chain couples TRBV4-2 to TRBJ2-7; D may be TRBD1 (5 bases). V lost 3 bases to trimming and J lost 1 base, with 13 bases between them. Germline assignment: CDR1 LGHNA and CDR2 YNFKEQ. The CDR3 is 15 residues long. The CDR3 sequence: CASSQTERMSYEQYF. CDR3 bases: TGTGCCAGCAGCCAGACAGAAAGGATGTCCTACGAGCAGTACTTC.

By frequency in the sample, this clonotype is medium-sized (0.01 to 0.1%). V usage is TRBV3-1 and J usage is TRBJ2-1, with a weak D call TRBD1 (6 bases). The CDR3 is made up of 13 amino acids. CDR1 is LGHDT, CDR2 YNNKEL, per germline (reference sequence). V lost 9 bases to trimming and J lost 8 bases, with 17 bases between them. The CDR3 DNA follows: TGTGCCAGTCAACAGGGTACTACCGATGAGCAGTTCTTC. Its protein product is CASQQGTTDEQFF.